This entry lists 27 T cell receptor beta chains sequenced from one sample in a study of identical twins. TCRdb reanalysed the 5' RACE reads using MiXCR and keeps one entry per CDR3 protein. Of about 720,000 distinct CDR3 sequences in the sample, about 20% were seen once. Separately, the same data were catalogued under a study of T cells expressing NK-cell markers.

Input material: PBMCs. The origin of the receptors is a woman under 30 in good health.

This clonotype has just a few counts. The V gene is TRBV28, the J gene TRBJ1-2, with D unclear. Germline V gives CDR1 MDHEN, CDR2 SYDVKM. Trimming took 7 bases from V and 5 from J, leaving 14 bases between them. The CDR3 is 13 residues long. The CDR3: CASTQIGGYGYTF. CDR3 DNA: TGTGCCAGCACCCAGATTGGCGGATATGGCTACACCTTC.

The chain uses TRBV20-1 and TRBJ2-3; D is possibly TRBD1 (6 bases). Germline-derived CDR1 and CDR2 are DFQATT and SNEGSKA (reference sequence). There are 14 residues in the CDR3. Trimming pared 0 bases from V and 5 bases from J, leaving 12 bases between. The DNA of the CDR3 is TGCAGTGCTAGAGAAACAGGGCCAAAAGATACGCAGTATTTT. Translated, it gives CSARETGPKDTQYF.

This clonotype was found a few times. The chain joins TRBV28 to TRBJ1-2, with D perhaps matching TRBD1 (5 bases). Germline V CDR1 and CDR2: MDHEN, SYDVKM. The CDR3 extends over 13 amino acids. Trimming took off 5 bases at V and 8 bases at J, with 15 bases between the two ends. The CDR3 protein is CASSLLGPPGYTF. CDR3 nucleotide sequence: TGTGCCAGCAGTCTCCTGGGACCGCCGGGCTACACCTTC.

The chain carries TRBV10-3 and TRBJ2-1, with 7 bases lining up with TRBD2. The CDR3 consists of 20 residues. Germline CDR1 reads ENHRY; CDR2 reads SYGVKD. With 0 bases clipped from V and 5 bases from J, the junction kept 19 bases outside the gene matches. The CDR3 protein is CAISESAVGGEAGPDNEQFF. The CDR3 nucleotides read TGTGCCATCAGTGAGTCTGCCGTGGGGGGGGAAGCGGGCCCCGACAATGAGCAGTTCTTC.

This chain uses TRBV6-1 with TRBJ2-2; 12 bases are a match to TRBD2. Germline-derived CDR1 and CDR2 are MNHNS and SASEGT. The CDR3 is made up of 14 amino acids. Trimming took 9 bases from V and 5 from J; bases not matched to a gene: 4. In nucleotides, the CDR3 is TGTGCCAGTTTGACTAGCGGGGGAACCGGGGAGCTGTTTTTT. Translation gives CASLTSGGTGELFF.

The chain recombines TRBV7-8 with TRBJ1-1, with D unclear. The V gene lost 3 bases and the J gene lost 1 base, with 6 bases spanning the gap. Germline lookup yields CDR1 SGHVS and CDR2 FQNEAQ. CDR3 length: 13 residues. The CDR3 DNA is TGTGCCAGCAGCTTTTCGTGGAACACTGAAGCTTTCTTT. Encoded protein: CASSFSWNTEAFF.

This clonotype was observed a handful of times. This chain connects TRBV20-1 to TRBJ2-7; TRBD1 aligns across 8 bases. The ends lost 5 bases at V and 4 bases at J; junction bases unmatched: 7. This CDR3 spans 13 amino acids. Germline CDR1 and CDR2: DFQATT and SNEGSKA (reference sequence). CDR3 sequence (DNA): TGCAGTGCTCAAAAGGACAGGGATTACGAGCAGTACTTC. As protein: CSAQKDRDYEQYF.

V usage is TRBV20-1 and J usage is TRBJ1-6; possibly TRBD1 for D (6 bases). The CDR3 is 14 residues long. CDR1 is DFQATT and CDR2 is SNEGSKA in the germline V gene (reference sequence). Trimming stripped 5 bases from V and 7 bases from J, with 15 bases between. The CDR3 sequence: CSAGNRDFNSPLHF. CDR3 nucleotide sequence: TGCAGTGCTGGAAACAGGGATTTCAATTCACCCCTCCACTTT.

The V and J genes are TRBV10-2 and TRBJ2-3; TRBD2 aligns across 8 bases. Germline lookup yields CDR1 WSHSY and CDR2 SAAADI. CDR3 length: 14 residues. V shed 4 bases, J shed 6 bases, and the junction held 6 bases outside the gene matches. The CDR3 nucleotides are TGCGCCAGCAGTGTGGCTAGCGGGCCCGATACGCAGTATTTT. Its protein product is CASSVASGPDTQYF.

This clonotype has only a few counts. The chain couples TRBV20-1 to TRBJ2-1, with D possibly matching TRBD2 (5 bases). With 5 bases removed from V and 6 bases from J, the gap between germline ends came to 20 bases. The CDR3 has 15 residues. CDR1 and CDR2 (germline): DFQATT, SNEGSKA (reference sequence). CDR3 DNA: TGCAGTGCTTTTGACGGCGATGGGAGCGGCAATGAGCAGTTCTTC. It is translated as CSAFDGDGSGNEQFF.

This clonotype was seen only a few times. The chain uses TRBV20-1 and TRBJ2-7; D ambiguous. The CDR3 runs 13 residues. The germline V and J ends were trimmed by 0 bases and 3 bases, with 9 bases remaining between them. The germline V gene encodes CDR1 DFQATT and CDR2 SNEGSKA (reference sequence). The CDR3 is CSAREGWGYEQYF. The CDR3 DNA reads TGCAGTGCTAGAGAGGGGTGGGGCTACGAGCAGTACTTC.

A few counts support this clonotype. V usage is TRBV7-2 and J usage is TRBJ2-7; 8 bases are a match to TRBD1. Germline V gene lookup returns CDR1 SGHTA and CDR2 FQGNSA. The CDR3 runs to 13 residues. With V trimmed by 6 bases and J by 3 bases, 4 bases remained unmatched. The CDR3 nucleotides are TGTGCCAGCAGAGGGGACAGGTTCTACGAGCAGTACTTC. Protein: CASRGDRFYEQYF.

The V gene is TRBV6-2 or TRBV6-3, the J gene TRBJ2-3; 13 bases align to TRBD2. Germline lookup yields CDR1 MNHEY and CDR2 SVGEGT. V shed 4 bases and J 5 bases; nucleotides not matched to a gene: 6. This CDR3 contains 16 residues. The CDR3 protein is CASSFGLAGAEDTQYF. In DNA form, the CDR3 reads TGTGCCAGCAGTTTTGGACTAGCGGGGGCGGAAGATACGCAGTATTTT.

V is TRBV15 and J is TRBJ2-7, with TRBD2 matching 13 bases. This CDR3 region has 17 residues. V trimming: 0 bases; J trimming: 5 bases; junction bases outside the gene matches: 7. Germline CDR1 LNHNV, CDR2 YYDKDF (reference sequence). The CDR3, as DNA: TGTGCCACCAGCAGAGATCGGTTCGGACTAGCGGGAGACGAGCAGTACTTC. Amino acids: CATSRDRFGLAGDEQYF.

The V and J genes are TRBV29-1 and TRBJ1-1; D call uncertain. This CDR3 has 11 amino acids. V lost 7 bases, J lost 1 base, and 7 bases lay in between. CDR1 and CDR2 (germline): SQVTM, ANQGSEA. DNA for the CDR3: TGCAGCGGGAAGAGGAACACTGAAGCTTTCTTT. This translates into CSGKRNTEAFF.

The rearrangement links TRBV12-3 or TRBV12-4 to TRBJ2-1, with 14 bases matching TRBD2. The CDR3 is 18 amino acids. The trim removed 11 bases at V and 2 bases at J, leaving 14 bases unmatched. The CDR3 is CAFSSGLAGAGPYNEQFF. The DNA for the CDR3 is TGTGCCTTCAGTTCGGGACTAGCGGGAGCTGGGCCCTACAATGAGCAGTTCTTC.

This clonotype was observed many times. The V gene is TRBV12-3 or TRBV12-4, the J gene TRBJ2-1; possible D gene TRBD2, 6 bases. The V and J ends lost 6 bases and 0 bases respectively, with 12 bases between them. The length of the CDR3 is 15 residues. The CDR3 is CASSPGLLSYNEQFF. CDR3 bases: TGTGCCAGCAGCCCGGGACTGCTCTCCTACAATGAGCAGTTCTTC.

The rearrangement joins TRBV27 to TRBJ1-2; TRBD1 aligns across 9 bases. CDR1 and CDR2 (germline): MNHEY, SMNVEV (reference sequence). CDR3 length: 16 residues. Trimming took 6 bases from V and 4 from J; bases not matched to a gene: 12. The CDR3 protein is CASSEVQGAILYGYTF. In DNA form, the CDR3 reads TGTGCCAGCAGCGAGGTACAGGGGGCGATTCTCTATGGCTACACCTTC.

This clonotype has just a few counts. The chain employs TRBV7-9 and TRBJ2-1; TRBD2 matches at 7 bases. CDR1 is SEHNR and CDR2 is FQNEAQ in the germline V gene (reference sequence). V shed 5 bases and J 5 bases; nucleotides not matched to a gene: 12. The CDR3 consists of 16 residues. This CDR3 is CASSPPILLANNEQFF. CDR3 nucleotide sequence: TGTGCCAGCAGCCCCCCAATTTTACTAGCGAACAATGAGCAGTTCTTC.

This clonotype was found a few times. CDR3: CASSPDRPTKQYF. CDR3 DNA sequence: TGTGCCAGCAGCCCGGACAGACCTACGAAGCAGTACTTC. V usage is TRBV7-6 and J usage is TRBJ2-7; D is perhaps TRBD1 (6 bases). The CDR3 has 13 amino acids. V dropped 5 bases and J dropped 8 bases, with 16 bases sitting between them. Germline lookup yields CDR1 SGHVS and CDR2 FNYEAQ.

The rearrangement uses TRBV12-5 and TRBJ1-6, with D perhaps TRBD1 (5 bases). CDR1 and CDR2 from the germline V gene are LGHNT and FRNRAP. Trimming shortened V by 7 bases and J by 14 bases, and 12 bases separated the two germline ends. The CDR3 length is 11 residues. The CDR3 sequence: CASASWGSLHF. The DNA of the CDR3 is TGTGCTAGTGCAAGTTGGGGCTCCCTCCACTTT.

This clonotype has just a few counts. V and J are TRBV11-2 and TRBJ2-5; maybe TRBD2 (6 bases). The CDR3 consists of 14 residues. Germline values: CDR1 SGHAT, CDR2 FQNNGV. The ends were cut back, 4 bases at V and 2 bases at J, with 11 bases in the middle. The CDR3 loop reads CASSSSVTQETQYF. In DNA form, the CDR3 reads TGTGCCAGCAGCTCTAGCGTAACACAAGAGACCCAGTACTTC. Based on the CDR3 plus reference TRBV11-2 and TRBJ2-5, the full variable domain is EAGVAQSPRYKIIEKRQSVAFWCNPISGHATLYWYQQILGQGPKLLIQFQNNGVVDDSQLPKDRFSAERLKGVDSTLKIQPAKLEDSAVYLCASSSSVTQETQYFGPGTRLLVL.

This clonotype showed up just a few times. The chain is built from TRBV12-3 or TRBV12-4 and TRBJ1-2, with unresolved D. The CDR3 extends over 12 amino acids. Trimming cost V 1 base and J 9 bases, with 9 bases left between them. The CDR3 nucleotides read TGTGCCAGCAGTTTAGTGAGGCGAAGCTACACCTTC. Its protein product is CASSLVRRSYTF.

CDR3 bases: TGTGCCAGCAGTGGGGGCGTCTACACAGATACGCAGTATTTT. Translating it yields CASSGGVYTDTQYF. The gene calls are TRBV2 and TRBJ2-3, with TRBD1 as a possible D gene (5 bases). V was pared by 4 bases and J by 2 bases, with 10 bases between. CDR1 and CDR2 from the germline V gene are SNHLY and FYNNEI. This CDR3 spans 14 amino acids.

This clonotype has just one count. The chain has TRBV2 and TRBJ2-3; the D is unclear. Germline V gene sequence: CDR1 SNHLY, CDR2 FYNNEI. V lost 1 base, J lost 2 bases, and 4 bases lay in between. CDR3 length equals 13 residues. The CDR3 region is CASSEETTDTQYF. The CDR3 DNA follows: TGTGCCAGCAGTGAAGAGACCACAGATACGCAGTATTTT.

In its sample, this clonotype was seen a few times. The CDR3 loop reads CSARQGGQPQHF. The CDR3 DNA follows: TGCAGTGCTCGACAGGGCGGTCAGCCCCAGCATTTT. The chain couples TRBV20-1 to TRBJ1-5; 7 bases line up with TRBD1. Germline assignment: CDR1 DFQATT and CDR2 SNEGSKA (reference sequence). CDR3 length equals 12 residues. The V and J ends lost 5 bases and 6 bases, in that order; junction bases with no gene match: 4.

This clonotype came up a few times. The J gene is TRBJ2-1, the V gene TRBV24-1; 13 nucleotides align to TRBD2. V was clipped by 4 bases and J by 6 bases; unmatched bases: 5. In germline, CDR1 is KGHDR, CDR2 SFDVKD. The CDR3 has 16 residues. The CDR3 DNA reads TGTGCCACCAGTGAGGGCCGGACTAGCGGGAGCAATGAGCAGTTCTTC. Translation gives CATSEGRTSGSNEQFF.